These T cell receptor beta chains were read from a single sample in a study of control samples from healthy donors and cancer patients. Clones were sequenced by immunoSEQ multiplex PCR, and TCRdb holds only the in-frame ones, with some missing. The sample holds fewer than 95,000 clones, 90% to 95% seen once. The source material was blood. These receptors all stem from a man aged 25 to 40 in good health. CDR3s include the opening cysteine and the closing phenylalanine or tryptophan. A D gene is named only where the DNA matches it firmly. A row's size may be missing; if present it is once, few, many or a size class.

d_call	j_call	v_call	clone_size	cdr3_aa	cdr3_nt
-	TRBJ1-2	TRBV29-1	-	CSVAVGANYGYTF	TGCAGCGTTGCGGTGGGCGCTAACTATGGCTACACCTTC
-	TRBJ1-5	TRBV19	-	CASTPAGEQYQPQHF	TGTGCCAGTACCCCCGCGGGGGAGCAATATCAGCCCCAGCATTTT
TRBD1	TRBJ1-2	TRBV14	-	CASSPITGGSIYTF	TGTGCCAGCAGCCCAATAACAGGGGGCAGTATCTACACCTTC
-	TRBJ1-6	TRBV12-3/TRBV12-4	-	CASSWTESSPLHF	TGTGCCAGCAGTTGGACCGAAAGTTCACCCCTCCACTTT
-	TRBJ1-2	TRBV9	-	CASSVAGSNYGYTF	TGTGCCAGCAGCGTAGCGGGGAGTAACTATGGCTACACCTTC
-	TRBJ1-1	TRBV4-2	-	CASSQGSQGNTEAFF	TGTGCCAGCAGCCAAGGCTCTCAAGGTAACACTGAAGCTTTCTTT
-	TRBJ2-3	TRBV5-1	-	CASSSSTGFTDTQYF	TGCGCCAGCAGCTCGTCGACAGGTTTCACAGATACGCAGTATTTT
TRBD1	TRBJ2-7	TRBV2	-	CASSGQGEHEQYF	TGTGCCAGCAGTGGACAGGGGGAACACGAGCAGTACTTC
-	TRBJ2-7	TRBV6-4	-	CASSDRDRPNPFYEQYF	TGTGCCAGCAGTGACCGCGACAGACCGAACCCTTTCTACGAGCAGTACTTC
TRBD1	TRBJ2-5	TRBV6-6	once	CASRKGQQETQYF	TGTGCCAGCAGGAAGGGACAGCAAGAGACCCAGTACTTC
-	TRBJ2-7	TRBV12-5	-	CASGLANLGSYEQYF	TGTGCTAGTGGTCTCGCCAATCTAGGTTCCTACGAGCAGTACTTC
-	TRBJ1-4	TRBV25-1	-	CASQPRATLATNEKLFF	TGTGCCAGCCAGCCCAGGGCCACGCTTGCAACTAATGAAAAACTGTTTTTT
TRBD1	TRBJ2-7	TRBV5-1	-	CASSLLGTGGYEQYF	TGCGCCAGCAGCTTGTTGGGGACAGGGGGCTACGAGCAGTACTTC
TRBD1	TRBJ2-7	TRBV18	-	CASSPGQGSMEQYF	TGTGCCAGCTCACCGGGACAGGGATCGATGGAGCAGTACTTC
TRBD1	TRBJ1-4	TRBV13	-	CASSFRGRRTNEKLFF	TGTGCCAGCAGCTTCAGGGGGAGAAGAACTAATGAAAAACTGTTTTTT
TRBD1	TRBJ2-3	TRBV4-3	-	CASSQVGGPMGTDTQYF	TGCGCCAGCAGCCAAGTAGGGGGCCCGATGGGGACAGATACGCAGTATTTT
-	TRBJ1-2	TRBV12-5	-	CASGLGQGINYGYTF	TGTGCTAGTGGTTTGGGGCAGGGGATAAACTATGGCTACACCTTC
-	TRBJ2-7	TRBV28	-	CASRSRGSSYEQYF	TGTGCCAGCAGATCCCGGGGCTCCTCGTACGAGCAGTACTTC
-	TRBJ2-7	TRBV7-8	-	CASSLGATYEQYF	TGTGCCAGCAGCTTAGGTGCTACCTACGAGCAGTACTTC
-	TRBJ1-2	TRBV6-2/TRBV6-3	-	CASSYRQVSSGYTF	TGTGCCAGCAGTTACCGACAGGTTTCAAGCGGCTACACCTTC
-	TRBJ2-7	TRBV24-1	-	CATCSPWALYEQYF	TGTGCCACCTGCTCGCCGTGGGCGCTCTACGAGCAGTACTTC
-	TRBJ2-4	TRBV6-2/TRBV6-3	-	CASSYRDPLSLAKNIQYF	TGTGCCAGCAGTTACCGGGACCCTCTTTCTTTAGCCAAAAACATTCAGTACTTC
-	TRBJ2-3	TRBV9	-	CASSFGRGADTQYF	TGTGCCAGCAGCTTCGGGCGGGGTGCAGATACGCAGTATTTT
TRBD2	TRBJ2-7	TRBV3-1/TRBV3-2	-	CASSGVWEGPFHEQYF	TGTGCCAGCAGTGGCGTGTGGGAGGGCCCTTTCCACGAGCAGTACTTC
-	TRBJ2-1	TRBV3-1/TRBV3-2	-	CASSQDRDPWGSKQRNEQFF	TGTGCCAGCAGCCAAGACCGGGACCCTTGGGGTTCAAAGCAACGCAATGAGCAGTTCTTC
-	TRBJ2-2	TRBV24-1	-	CATSDYRYNTGELFF	TGTGCCACCAGTGATTACAGGTATAACACCGGGGAGCTGTTTTTT
-	TRBJ2-2	TRBV7-8	-	CASLRGSAGELFF	TGTGCCAGCCTAAGAGGGTCCGCCGGGGAGCTGTTTTTT
TRBD2	TRBJ2-3	TRBV15	-	CATSRGLADTDTQYF	TGTGCCACCAGCAGAGGACTAGCGGACACAGATACGCAGTATTTT
-	TRBJ2-2	TRBV5-1	-	CASSLVPDTGELFF	TGCGCCAGCAGCTTGGTTCCGGACACCGGGGAGCTGTTTTTT
TRBD1	TRBJ2-7	TRBV10-3	-	CAISGGQGGTTYEQYF	TGTGCCATCAGTGGGGGACAGGGGGGCACTACCTACGAGCAGTACTTC
-	TRBJ2-2	TRBV7-3	-	CASSTDPLAGAGELFF	TGTGCCAGCAGCACAGACCCACTAGCCGGCGCCGGGGAGCTGTTTTTT
TRBD2	TRBJ2-3	TRBV7-2	-	CASSFVSIREAPDTQYF	TGTGCCAGCAGCTTCGTGTCCATACGGGAGGCCCCAGATACGCAGTATTTT
TRBD1	TRBJ1-2	TRBV3-1/TRBV3-2	-	CASSQDTTGSRGYTF	TGTGCCAGCAGCCAGGATACGACAGGGAGTAGAGGCTACACCTTC
-	TRBJ2-6	TRBV2	-	CASTLGSGANVLTF	TGTGCCAGCACCCTCGGCTCTGGGGCCAACGTCCTGACTTTC
TRBD2	TRBJ2-7	TRBV10-1	once	CACGGDQTYYEQYF	TGCGCCTGCGGGGGAGACCAAACATATTACGAGCAGTACTTC
-	TRBJ1-1	TRBV5-8	-	CASRGGGNTEAFF	TGTGCCAGCAGGGGAGGGGGGAACACTGAAGCTTTCTTT
-	TRBJ1-5	TRBV20-1	-	CSASGDSNQPQHF	TGCAGTGCTAGTGGGGACAGCAATCAGCCCCAGCATTTT